This paragraph reports one T cell receptor (beta chain). This record belongs to a study of control samples from healthy donors and cancer patients. Here immunoSEQ multiplex PCR was the method, and the copy in TCRdb shows in-frame clones only, minus some. Counted here are roughly 86,000 clones, 90% occurring once; the ten biggest clones make up about 4%. V dropped 9 bases and J dropped 1 base, with 7 bases sitting between them. The CDR3 is made up of 13 amino acids. Germline lookup yields CDR1 SNHLY and CDR2 FYNNEI. The sequence came from a woman younger than 35 in good health. This rearrangement joins TRBV2 to TRBJ2-6; no clear D gene. The sequencing sample was made of blood. In DNA form, the CDR3 reads TGTGCCAGAGTGACATCTGGGGCCAACGTCCTGACTTTC. Translated, it gives CARVTSGANVLTF.